Many counts were recorded for the clone carrying this T cell receptor beta chain. Its antigen is not known. As processed by the authors: What underpinned the distant-metastasis classifier for papillary thyroid cancer was the set of CDR3 differences across clinicopathological groups. TCRdb reassembled clones from the PCR reads with MiXCR. V and J calls and clone size were set by TCRdb, not the authors. The table includes 60,000 to 75,000 clones, under 5% detected once. This sample stems from a study of metastatic and nonmetastatic thyroid tumors. Turning to the study itself: A comparison of repertoires was made across blood and tumor or nodule tissue from malignant and benign thyroid patients. Study conclusions and caveats: In blood and tumor, TCR beta diversity was reportedly significantly higher in malignant thyroid tumors than in benign nodules.

Not a single patient had been given any form of treatment at any point before undergoing thyroid surgery. The specimen sequenced was blood. This TCR was recovered from a female donor with papillary thyroid cancer or a benign thyroid nodule (not recorded which). Some clones in this sample may be carry-over from other donors' samples.

The CDR3 DNA is TGTGCCAGCAGTTTGGGGGGGACATCTGGCTACACCTTC. This codes for CASSLGGTSGYTF. The genes are TRBV28 and TRBJ1-2, with a tentative D call TRBD1 (6 bases). CDR3 size: 13 residues. The V end lost 3 bases, the J end lost 7 bases, and 12 bases lay between the germline ends. Per the germline V gene, CDR1 is MDHEN and CDR2 is SYDVKM.